These T cell receptor beta chains were read from a single sample in a study of blood T cell repertoires in COVID-19. TCRdb's copy holds only in-frame clones and misses some; the assay was immunoSEQ multiplex PCR. This sample has roughly 200,000 clones, with around 85% found just once. Sequenced input: peripheral blood. The source of these receptors is a human donor with active or convalescent COVID-19. The donor label of this sample is uncertain. CDR3s leave out the opening cysteine and the closing phenylalanine or tryptophan. Only part of the rows carry a size: once, few, many, or a class if the clone is expanded.

J: TRBJ1-1
V: TRBV27
size: -
length: 11
CDR3: ASSPFPNTEAF

J: TRBJ1-1
V: TRBV6-5
size: -
length: 10
CDR3: ATSGVRAEAF

J: TRBJ2-1
V: TRBV7-3
size: once
length: 13
CDR3: ASSPAQGVYNEQF

J: TRBJ2-7
V: TRBV5-4
size: once
length: 15
CDR3: ASSLADGLGTGNQQY

J: TRBJ2-7
V: TRBV6-5
size: -
length: 13
CDR3: ASSYSFGFGYEQY

J: TRBJ2-2
V: TRBV9
size: -
length: 13
CDR3: ASTKTGRAPGELF

J: TRBJ2-7
V: TRBV10-2
size: -
length: 12
CDR3: ASSESGTGQEQY

J: TRBJ1-4
V: TRBV20-1
size: -
length: 8
CDR3: SALHEKLF

J: TRBJ2-1
V: TRBV7-3
size: few
length: 13
CDR3: ASSLGLPGPNEQF

J: TRBJ1-2
V: TRBV11-3
size: medium-sized
length: 12
CDR3: ASSLSAGGYGYT

J: TRBJ2-7
V: TRBV3-1/TRBV3-2
size: -
length: 11
CDR3: ASSQVGEGEQY

J: TRBJ2-1
V: TRBV14
size: -
length: 12
CDR3: ASSQLGTNNEQF

J: TRBJ2-7
V: TRBV6-1
size: once
length: 12
CDR3: ASSEAGDLYEQY

J: TRBJ2-7
V: TRBV12-3/TRBV12-4
size: -
length: 10
CDR3: ASTLQGAEQY

J: TRBJ1-1
V: TRBV3-1/TRBV3-2
size: once
length: 12
CDR3: ASSLTGGNTEAF

J: TRBJ1-6
V: TRBV5-4
size: -
length: 12
CDR3: ASSPGQVNSPLH

J: TRBJ1-1
V: TRBV15
size: -
length: 11
CDR3: ATSSPVYGVAF

J: TRBJ2-5
V: TRBV5-4
size: -
length: 13
CDR3: ASSSPLGGGETQY

J: TRBJ1-1
V: TRBV9
size: -
length: 12
CDR3: ASSVDGGQIEAF

J: TRBJ2-7
V: TRBV7-4
size: few
length: 10
CDR3: ASTSLIYEQY

J: TRBJ1-2
V: TRBV7-8
size: -
length: 14
CDR3: ASSFGTGDPLYGYT

J: TRBJ2-3
V: TRBV3-1/TRBV3-2
size: -
length: 18
CDR3: ASSQDSAAGGLTSTDTQY

J: TRBJ2-4
V: TRBV18
size: -
length: 15
CDR3: ASSPRQGQLAKNIQY

J: TRBJ1-2
V: TRBV3-1/TRBV3-2
size: -
length: 12
CDR3: ASSQSGGAGGYT

J: TRBJ2-3
V: TRBV4-1
size: -
length: 14
CDR3: ASSPIGGSSTDTQY

J: TRBJ1-2
V: TRBV5-6
size: -
length: 12
CDR3: ASRTGGALYHDT

J: TRBJ1-4
V: TRBV7-6
size: -
length: 11
CDR3: ASSLQDNEKLF

J: TRBJ2-5
V: TRBV19
size: -
length: 11
CDR3: ASTGRSLETQY

J: TRBJ1-6
V: TRBV28
size: -
length: 11
CDR3: ASSQGNNSPLH

J: TRBJ1-5
V: TRBV28
size: -
length: 15
CDR3: ASSPWDRGLSNQPQH

J: TRBJ2-7
V: TRBV19
size: -
length: 12
CDR3: ARIPHRGEYEQY